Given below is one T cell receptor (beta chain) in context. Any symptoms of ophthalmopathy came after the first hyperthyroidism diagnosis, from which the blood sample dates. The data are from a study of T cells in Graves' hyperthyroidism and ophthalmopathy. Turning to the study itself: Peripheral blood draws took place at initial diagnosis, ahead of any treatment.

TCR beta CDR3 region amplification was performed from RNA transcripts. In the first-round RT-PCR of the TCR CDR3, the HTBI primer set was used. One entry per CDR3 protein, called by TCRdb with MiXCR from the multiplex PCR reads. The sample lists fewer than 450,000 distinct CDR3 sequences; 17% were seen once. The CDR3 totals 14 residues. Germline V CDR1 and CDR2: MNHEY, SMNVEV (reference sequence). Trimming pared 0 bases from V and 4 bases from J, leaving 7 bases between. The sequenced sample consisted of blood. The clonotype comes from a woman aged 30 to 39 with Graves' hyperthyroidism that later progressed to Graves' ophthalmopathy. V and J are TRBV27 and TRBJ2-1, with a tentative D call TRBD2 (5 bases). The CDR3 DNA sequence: TGTGCCAGCAGTTTATCCGGGGAATACAATGAGCAGTTCTTC. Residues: CASSLSGEYNEQFF.